The clone carrying this T cell receptor beta chain appeared once. Antigen unknown. With a J-beta primer mix and a sample-barcoded 5' primer, a second PCR ran about 7 to 12 cycles. Tags on each cDNA molecule came from a template-switch adaptor with 12 random nucleotides. TCRdb recomputed calls from the 5' RACE reads with MiXCR, one row per CDR3 protein. This sample has over 700,000 distinct CDR3 sequences, with about 55% found just once. The data belong to a study of blood T cells in healthy people across ages. The CDR3 length is 12 residues. V gave up 8 bases and J gave up 14 bases, with 20 bases separating them. Germline V gene data show CDR1 as LNHNV and CDR2 as YYDKDF (reference sequence). General study results and limits: Total diversity from one million sequenced T cells was likely underestimated. Among long-lived donors, naive CD4+ cells were more numerous and diversity higher than in aged donors.

Sequences were obtained from blood. V gene TRBV15 combines with J gene TRBJ2-3; no clear D gene. The receptor was derived from a man aged 80 or over in good health. Here the CDR3 reads CATSTDGRYAYF. The CDR3 DNA reads TGTGCCACCTCAACAGATGGCAGATACGCGTATTTT.